Presented here are 21 T cell receptor beta chains from one specimen sequenced in a study of blood T cell repertoires in COVID-19. TCRdb's table, derived via immunoSEQ multiplex PCR, lists solely in-frame clones and lacks some. The sample shows about 260,000 clones, about nine tenths of them seen only once. Sequenced: peripheral blood. All receptors come from a middle-aged woman with acute or convalescent COVID-19.

The rearrangement uses TRBV4-2 and TRBJ1-1; unclear D gene. In germline, CDR1 is LGHNA, CDR2 YNFKEQ. CDR3 length equals 15 residues. V dropped 0 bases and J dropped 1 base, with 9 bases sitting between them. The CDR3 loop reads CASSQEFGANTEAFF. CDR3 nucleotides: TGTGCCAGCAGCCAAGAGTTTGGAGCGAACACTGAAGCTTTCTTT.

The CDR3 bases are TGTGCCAGCAGTTTAGGCCACAGTCAGCCCCAGCATTTT. Protein product: CASSLGHSQPQHF. The chain uses TRBV12-3 or TRBV12-4 and TRBJ1-5; unclear D gene. The V end lost 1 base, the J end lost 6 bases, and 7 bases lay between the germline ends. This CDR3 contains 13 residues.

The chain combines TRBV6-5 with TRBJ1-2, with TRBD1 matching over 10 bases. V shed 5 bases and J 4 bases; nucleotides not matched to a gene: 1. Per germline, CDR1 MNHEY and CDR2 SVGAGI. The CDR3 runs 13 residues. The CDR3 sequence: CASSRDRGYGYTF. CDR3 nucleotide sequence: TGTGCCAGCAGTAGGGACAGGGGCTATGGCTACACCTTC.

This clone was picked up one time. The chain carries TRBV10-1 and TRBJ2-4; no clear D gene. Deletions cut 0 bases from V and 0 bases from J, with 12 bases between. The CDR3 spans 17 residues. Germline V gene lookup returns CDR1 WNHNN and CDR2 SYGVQD (reference sequence). In DNA, the CDR3 is TGCGCCAGCAGTGAGTCTAACCTCGGTGGAGCCAAAAACATTCAGTACTTC. Protein sequence: CASSESNLGGAKNIQYF.

The genes are TRBV9 and TRBJ2-1; the D gene is possibly TRBD2 (5 bases). This CDR3 is built from 13 residues. The germline V gene encodes CDR1 SGDLS and CDR2 YYNGEE. Trimming pared 4 bases from V and 5 bases from J, leaving 10 bases between. This chain's CDR3 is CASSPTGDNEQFF. In DNA, the CDR3 is TGTGCCAGCAGCCCGACCGGGGACAATGAGCAGTTCTTC.

The DNA for the CDR3 is TGCGCCAGCAGCTTAACACAGGGAACTGAAGCTTTCTTT. This translates into CASSLTQGTEAFF. The chain carries TRBV5-1 and TRBJ1-1; weak D call: TRBD1 (6 bases). Trimming shortened V by 2 bases and J by 5 bases, and 10 bases separated the two germline ends. Germline V lookup: CDR1 SGHRS, CDR2 YFSETQ. The CDR3 runs to 13 residues.

The J gene is TRBJ1-3, the V gene TRBV29-1, with 10 bases aligning to TRBD1. The germline V gene has CDR1 SQVTM and CDR2 ANQGSEA. The CDR3 contains 15 residues. V lost 5 bases and J lost 0; bases outside the gene matches: 4. CDR3 DNA: TGCAGCGTTCGACAGGGGGCTCACTCTGGAAACACCATATATTTT. Its translation: CSVRQGAHSGNTIYF.

The chain recombines TRBV5-1 with TRBJ2-2; weak D call: TRBD2 (6 bases). Trimming removed 4 bases from V and 7 bases from J, with 14 bases in between. This CDR3 has 14 residues. Germline V gene data show CDR1 as SGHRS and CDR2 as YFSETQ. The CDR3 loop reads CASSPLGGGGELFF. The CDR3 DNA is TGCGCCAGCAGCCCCCTTGGGGGAGGCGGGGAGCTGTTTTTT.

The chain combines TRBV18 with TRBJ1-1, with a possible D match to TRBD1 (6 bases). The CDR3 is made up of 16 amino acids. The V and J ends lost 0 bases and 5 bases respectively, with 16 bases between them. Germline loops: CDR1 KGHSH, CDR2 LQKENI. The CDR3 here is CASSPPGRGGSTEAFF. CDR3 nucleotides: TGTGCCAGCTCACCACCTGGAAGGGGGGGGTCGACTGAAGCTTTCTTT.

The chain uses TRBV4-1 and TRBJ2-1; 10 bases are a match to TRBD2. This CDR3 is 18 amino acids long. CDR1 and CDR2 (germline): MGHRA, YSYEKL. The V gene end was trimmed by 2 bases and the J gene end by 8 bases; junction bases not matched to a gene: 15. The CDR3 nucleotides read TGCGCCAGCAGCCAACCTGATACCGGGACTAGCGAATTTGATGAGCAGTTCTTC. This gives the protein CASSQPDTGTSEFDEQFF.

This chain uses TRBV12-3 or TRBV12-4 with TRBJ1-2, with 10 bases that match TRBD1. The CDR3 runs to 13 residues. Trimming at V came to 4 bases and at J to 8 bases, leaving 4 bases not matched to a gene. The CDR3 DNA reads as TGTGCCAGCAGTTGGACAGGGGGTGGAGGCTACACCTTC. Its protein is CASSWTGGGGYTF.

The chain has TRBV28 and TRBJ1-1; TRBD1 might be the D (6 bases). From germline, CDR1 is MDHEN and CDR2 SYDVKM. V lost 4 bases and J lost 7, with 13 bases in between. CDR3 length equals 13 residues. In DNA form, the CDR3 reads TGTGCCAGCAGTTGGGCCCTGACAGGTGAAGCTTTCTTT. Translation gives CASSWALTGEAFF.

J is TRBJ1-2 and V is TRBV6-5; a possible D gene is TRBD1 (5 bases). The germline V gene has CDR1 MNHEY and CDR2 SVGAGI. This CDR3 has 15 amino acids. The V end lost 6 bases, the J end lost 4 bases, and 18 bases lay between the germline ends. CDR3 nucleotides: TGTGCCAGCAGCTCCGGGGGGGGGAGAAGCTATGGCTACACCTTC. It is translated as CASSSGGGRSYGYTF.

The rearrangement links TRBV11-2 to TRBJ2-3; 8 nucleotides agree with TRBD2. The ends lost 5 bases at V and 7 bases at J; junction bases unmatched: 20. Germline lookup yields CDR1 SGHAT and CDR2 FQNNGV. The CDR3 runs to 18 residues. As DNA, the CDR3 is TGTGCCAGCAGCCCACTTTCCCGGAAGCGGGGGCTAGGGTATACGCAGTATTTT. Translating it yields CASSPLSRKRGLGYTQYF.

The chain is built from TRBV11-2 and TRBJ2-1; 11 bases line up with TRBD2. Per the germline V gene, CDR1 is SGHAT and CDR2 is FQNNGV. The CDR3 is 15 amino acids. Trimming cost V 1 base and J 8 bases; bases outside gene matches: 4. Here the CDR3 reads CASSLGLAGFDEQFF. Written as DNA, the CDR3 is TGTGCCAGCAGCTTAGGACTAGCGGGGTTCGATGAGCAGTTCTTC.

The chain recombines TRBV7-2 with TRBJ2-5; perhaps TRBD2 as D (5 bases). There are 14 residues in the CDR3. Trimming shortened V by 7 bases and J by 2 bases, and 14 bases separated the two germline ends. Germline values: CDR1 SGHTA, CDR2 FQGNSA. The CDR3 coding sequence is TGTGCCAGCACCCAGGCCGGGATACAAGAGACCCAGTACTTC. Protein sequence: CASTQAGIQETQYF.

V usage is TRBV19 and J usage is TRBJ1-1, with TRBD1 matching over 7 bases. Per germline, CDR1 LNHDA and CDR2 SQIVND (reference sequence). The CDR3 loop spans 14 amino acids. The ends lost 4 bases at V and 6 bases at J; junction bases unmatched: 8. The CDR3: CASSNTRGIAEAFF. The CDR3 DNA reads as TGTGCCAGTAGTAATACCAGGGGGATCGCTGAAGCTTTCTTT.

The chain recombines TRBV18 with TRBJ1-5; possibly TRBD1 for D (5 bases). V lost 6 bases and J 9 bases, leaving 15 bases between the germline ends. Germline values: CDR1 KGHSH, CDR2 LQKENI. This CDR3 spans 13 amino acids. In nucleotides, the CDR3 is TGTGCCAGCTCCGCCTCGGACATCCCGCCCCAGCATTTT. This sequence encodes CASSASDIPPQHF.

V usage is TRBV7-8 and J usage is TRBJ2-3; a possible D gene is TRBD2 (5 bases). Trimming took off 7 bases at V and 0 bases at J, with 17 bases between the two ends. CDR1 SGHVS and CDR2 FQNEAQ come from the germline V gene. The CDR3 contains 16 residues. CDR3 sequence reads: CASTPKEALSTDTQYF. The CDR3 DNA sequence: TGTGCCAGCACCCCCAAGGAGGCCCTGAGCACAGATACGCAGTATTTT. Supplemented by reference TRBV7-8 and TRBJ2-3, the full variable domain reads GAGVSQSPRYKVAKRGQDVALRCDPISGHVSLFWYQQALGQGPEFLTYFQNEAQLDKSGLPSDRFFAERPEGSVSTLKIQRTQQEDSAVYLCASTPKEALSTDTQYFGPGTRLTVL.

V and J are TRBV10-3 and TRBJ2-1; 9 bases are a match to TRBD2. The CDR3 is 15 amino acids. CDR1 and CDR2 from the germline V gene are ENHRY and SYGVKD. V trimming: 4 bases; J trimming: 0 bases; junction bases outside the gene matches: 1. DNA of the CDR3: TGTGCCATCAGTGGTAGCGGGAGCTCCTACAATGAGCAGTTCTTC. Residues: CAISGSGSSYNEQFF.

This chain joins TRBV10-1 and TRBJ2-1; TRBD2 matches 10 bases. CDR3 length equals 15 residues. The germline gives CDR1 WNHNN, CDR2 SYGVQD (reference sequence). The V and J ends lost 4 bases and 6 bases, in that order; junction bases with no gene match: 6. The CDR3, as DNA: TGCGCCAGCAGTGCAGTGGGACTAGCGTCCAATGAGCAGTTCTTC. Amino acids: CASSAVGLASNEQFF.